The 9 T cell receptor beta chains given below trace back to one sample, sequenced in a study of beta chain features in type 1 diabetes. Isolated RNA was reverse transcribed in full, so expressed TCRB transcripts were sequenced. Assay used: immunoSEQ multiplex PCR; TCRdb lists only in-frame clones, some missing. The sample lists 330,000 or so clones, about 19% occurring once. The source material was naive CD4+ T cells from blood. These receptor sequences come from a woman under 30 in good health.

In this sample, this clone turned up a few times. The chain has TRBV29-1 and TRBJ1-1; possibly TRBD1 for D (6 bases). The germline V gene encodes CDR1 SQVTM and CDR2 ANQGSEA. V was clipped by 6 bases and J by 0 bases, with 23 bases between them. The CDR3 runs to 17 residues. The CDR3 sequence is CSVQRARGAYLNTEAFF. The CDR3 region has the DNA TGCAGCGTCCAAAGGGCGCGGGGGGCCTACCTGAACACTGAAGCTTTCTTT.

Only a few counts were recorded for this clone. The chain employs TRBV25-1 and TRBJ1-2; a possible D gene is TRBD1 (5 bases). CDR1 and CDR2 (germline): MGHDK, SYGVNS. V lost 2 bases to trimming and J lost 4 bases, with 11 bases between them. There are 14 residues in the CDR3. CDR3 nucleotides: TGTGCCAGCAGTGAACAAGGGGCAGGCTATGGCTACACCTTC. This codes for CASSEQGAGYGYTF.

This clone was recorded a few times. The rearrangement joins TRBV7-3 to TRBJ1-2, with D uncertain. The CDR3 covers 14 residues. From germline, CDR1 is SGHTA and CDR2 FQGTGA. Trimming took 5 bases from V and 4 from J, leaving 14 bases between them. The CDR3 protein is CASSPSPRSYGYTF. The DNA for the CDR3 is TGTGCCAGCAGCCCCTCCCCGAGAAGCTATGGCTACACCTTC.

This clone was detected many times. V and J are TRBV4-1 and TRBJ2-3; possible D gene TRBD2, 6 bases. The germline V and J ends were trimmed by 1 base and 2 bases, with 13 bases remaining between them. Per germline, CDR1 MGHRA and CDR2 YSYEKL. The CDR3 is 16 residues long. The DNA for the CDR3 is TGCGCCAGCAGCCAAGGAAATAGGCGGGACACAGATACGCAGTATTTT. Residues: CASSQGNRRDTDTQYF.

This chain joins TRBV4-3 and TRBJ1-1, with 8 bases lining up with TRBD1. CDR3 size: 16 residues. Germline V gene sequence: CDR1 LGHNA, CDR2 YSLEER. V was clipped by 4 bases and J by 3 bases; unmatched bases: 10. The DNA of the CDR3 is TGCGCCAGCAGCCGCTTCAGGGGGCCCGGGGACACTGAAGCTTTCTTT. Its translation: CASSRFRGPGDTEAFF.

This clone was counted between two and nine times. In nucleotides, the CDR3 is TGTGCCAGCAGCCTGACTAGCGGGGCCCTATACGAGCAGTACTTC. This gives the protein CASSLTSGALYEQYF. The chain carries TRBV4-2 and TRBJ2-7; 11 nucleotides line up with TRBD2. CDR1 and CDR2 (germline): LGHNA, YNFKEQ. The V segment lost 4 bases and the J segment 4 bases; nucleotides outside the gene matches: 6. The CDR3 totals 15 residues.

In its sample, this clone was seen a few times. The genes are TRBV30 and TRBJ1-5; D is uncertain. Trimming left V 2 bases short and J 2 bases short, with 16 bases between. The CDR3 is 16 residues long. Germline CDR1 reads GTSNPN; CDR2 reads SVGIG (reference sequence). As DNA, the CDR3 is TGTGCCTGGAGTAAGGCGGGGAAGCGGGGCAATCAGCCCCAGCATTTT. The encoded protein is CAWSKAGKRGNQPQHF.

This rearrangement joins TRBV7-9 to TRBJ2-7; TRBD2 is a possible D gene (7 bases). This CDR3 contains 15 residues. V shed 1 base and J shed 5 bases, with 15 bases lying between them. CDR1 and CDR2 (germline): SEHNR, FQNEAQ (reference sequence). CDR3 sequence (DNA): TGTGCCAGCAGCTTAGTCTCGGGGGGCGTCCACGAGCAGTACTTC. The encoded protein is CASSLVSGGVHEQYF.

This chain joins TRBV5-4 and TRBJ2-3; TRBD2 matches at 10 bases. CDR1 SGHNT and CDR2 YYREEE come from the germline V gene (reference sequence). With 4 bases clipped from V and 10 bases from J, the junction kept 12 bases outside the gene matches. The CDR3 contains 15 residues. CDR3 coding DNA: TGTGCCAGCAGCCCTCCCCAGCGGGGGGGCGCGGCGCAGTATTTT. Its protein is CASSPPQRGGAAQYF.